These 16 T cell receptor beta chains share one sample of origin, sequenced in a study of neurological immune-mediated disorders. TCRdb redid the calling of the 5' RACE reads with MiXCR, one entry per CDR3 protein. The profile shows some 38,000 distinct CDR3 sequences, 3% to 4% of them singletons. The sample taken for sequencing was PBMCs. All receptors come from a man between 25 and 39 years old with multiple sclerosis.

This clonotype was detected many times. The CDR3 sequence: CSAGTTEAFF. CDR3 sequence (DNA): TGCAGCGCCGGGACCACTGAAGCTTTCTTT. V usage is TRBV29-1 and J usage is TRBJ1-1; TRBD1 might be the D (5 bases). V was cut by 7 bases and J by 4 bases, with 7 bases left in between. Germline assignment: CDR1 SQVTM and CDR2 ANQGSEA. This CDR3 spans 10 amino acids.

This sequence joins TRBV28 and TRBJ2-7; weak D call: TRBD2 (5 bases). This CDR3 is 16 amino acids long. Trimming shortened V by 2 bases and J by 1 base, and 15 bases separated the two germline ends. Per the germline V gene, CDR1 is MDHEN and CDR2 is SYDVKM. CDR3 loop: CASSLGVRTLSYEQYF. Written as DNA, the CDR3 is TGTGCCAGCAGTTTAGGGGTAAGGACTCTTTCCTACGAGCAGTACTTC.

This clonotype was detected ten times or more. CDR3 residues: CASSQSSYNSPLHF. CDR3 coding DNA: TGTGCCAGCAGCCAGAGCTCCTATAATTCACCCCTCCACTTT. This chain joins TRBV3-1 and TRBJ1-6; D call uncertain. The CDR3 runs 14 residues. The germline gives CDR1 LGHDT, CDR2 YNNKEL (reference sequence). The germline V and J ends were trimmed by 3 bases and 0 bases, with 3 bases remaining between them.

There are a few counts of this clonotype. This chain uses TRBV9 with TRBJ2-7; TRBD2 aligns across 8 bases. The length of the CDR3 is 16 residues. CDR1 SGDLS and CDR2 YYNGEE come from the germline V gene. Trimming cost V 0 bases and J 3 bases; bases outside gene matches: 8. DNA for the CDR3: TGTGCCAGCAGCGTAGCGAGCGGGGGCCTATACTACGAGCAGTACTTC. It specifies CASSVASGGLYYEQYF. Full variable domain (rest looked up from reference TRBV9 and TRBJ2-7): DSGVTQTPKHLITATGQRVTLRCSPRSGDLSVYWYQQSLDQGLQFLIQYYNGEERAKGNILERFSAQQFPDLHSELNLSSLELGDSALYFCASSVASGGLYYEQYFGPGTRLTVT.

This clonotype was observed a single time. The junction differs from germline at one of its ends, possibly a read error. The chain recombines TRBV15 with TRBJ1-5; 8 nucleotides line up with TRBD1. The CDR3 has 15 amino acids. Germline values: CDR1 LNHNV, CDR2 YYDKDF (reference sequence). The DNA for the CDR3 is TGTGCCACCAGCCGAGACAGGGGAGGCGGGCAGCCCCAGCATTTT. This gives the protein CATSRDRGGGQPQHF.

This clonotype was picked up many times. The CDR3 region has the DNA TGTGCCACCAGCGTGGGACTAGAGGCGGGTTACGAGCAGTACTTC. It codes for CATSVGLEAGYEQYF. The chain employs TRBV15 and TRBJ2-7; 8 bases line up with TRBD2. The germline gives CDR1 LNHNV, CDR2 YYDKDF (reference sequence). CDR3 length equals 15 residues. V lost 5 bases and J lost 4; bases outside the gene matches: 10.

This clonotype was recorded at least ten times. The chain couples TRBV5-1 to TRBJ1-1; D is perhaps TRBD1 (6 bases). Germline-derived CDR1 and CDR2 are SGHRS and YFSETQ. The germline V and J ends were trimmed by 4 bases and 2 bases, with 15 bases remaining between them. The CDR3 is 15 residues long. In DNA, the CDR3 is TGCGCCAGCAGCCCTGTCAGGGGTATAAACACTGAAGCTTTCTTT. This encodes CASSPVRGINTEAFF.

This clonotype was recorded a few times. V usage is TRBV24-1 and J usage is TRBJ2-2; the match to TRBD1 covers 7 bases. This CDR3 is 14 amino acids long. CDR1 and CDR2 from the germline V gene are KGHDR and SFDVKD. With V trimmed by 3 bases and J by 3 bases, 0 bases remained unmatched. In DNA, the CDR3 is TGTGCCACCAGTGATGACAGGGACACCGGGGAGCTGTTTTTT. Encoded protein: CATSDDRDTGELFF.

This clonotype came up a few times. The chain employs TRBV7-2 and TRBJ2-7; D perhaps matches TRBD1 (6 bases). The germline V and J ends were trimmed by 5 bases and 1 base, with 12 bases remaining between them. CDR1 and CDR2 from the germline V gene are SGHTA and FQGNSA. The CDR3 is made up of 14 amino acids. The chain's CDR3 is CASSPRTASYEQYF. CDR3 DNA: TGTGCCAGCAGCCCTAGGACAGCTTCCTACGAGCAGTACTTC.

In its sample, this clonotype was seen many times. This rearrangement joins TRBV5-1 to TRBJ2-5, with TRBD1 as a possible D gene (5 bases). V lost 0 bases to trimming and J lost 0 bases, with 6 bases between them. The CDR3 extends over 14 amino acids. Germline assignment: CDR1 SGHRS and CDR2 YFSETQ. As DNA, the CDR3 is TGCGCCAGCAGCTTGGGACAGAACCAAGAGACCCAGTACTTC. Translation: CASSLGQNQETQYF.

Of note for this clonotype: A read error may be the cause here, since a much bigger clone is one base away. The V and J genes are TRBV7-9 and TRBJ2-5, with TRBD2 matching 7 bases. CDR1 and CDR2 (germline): SEHNR, FQNEAQ (reference sequence). The CDR3 sequence is 13 residues long. CDR3 DNA sequence: TGTGCCAGCAGCTTTGACGCGGGGGAGACCAAGTACTTC. As protein: CASSFDAGETKYF.

This clonotype has ten or more counts. The chain carries TRBV10-3 and TRBJ1-1; weak D call: TRBD1 (5 bases). The germline V gene has CDR1 ENHRY and CDR2 SYGVKD. CDR3 length: 15 residues. V was shortened by 5 bases and J by 1 base, with 14 bases between the two germline ends. The CDR3 nucleotides read TGTGCCATCAGTATCGGGGGACGGTGGAACACTGAAGCTTTCTTT. It yields the protein CAISIGGRWNTEAFF.

A word on this clonotype: One base away lies a much larger clone, so this may be a sequencing read error. This sequence joins TRBV6-2 or TRBV6-3 and TRBJ2-3; TRBD1 matches 7 bases. CDR1 MNHEY and CDR2 SVGEGT come from the germline V gene. The CDR3 extends over 13 amino acids. The CDR3 is CASIQTGTDKQYF. In DNA form, the CDR3 reads TGTGCCAGCATCCAGACAGGGACGGATAAGCAGTATTTT.

This clonotype was recorded many times. CDR3 in DNA: TGTGCCAGCAGCTTAGCGGGCTATAATTCACCCCTCCACTTT. Its translation is CASSLAGYNSPLHF. The chain is built from TRBV7-2 and TRBJ1-6; D is undetermined. The CDR3 consists of 14 residues. Germline V gives CDR1 SGHTA, CDR2 FQGNSA. The V and J ends lost 0 bases and 3 bases respectively, with 3 bases between them.

This clonotype was seen many times. The chain couples TRBV6-5 to TRBJ1-5; 7 bases are shared with TRBD1. The germline CDR1 and CDR2 sequences are MNHEY and SVGAGI. CDR3 length equals 14 residues. V dropped 2 bases and J dropped 5; count of bases not matched to a gene: 3. DNA for the CDR3: TGTGCCAGCAGTTACGGCAGGGGGGATCAGCCCCAGCATTTT. Its protein is CASSYGRGDQPQHF.

This clonotype showed up many times. The rearrangement uses TRBV25-1 and TRBJ1-1; D unclear. The CDR3 contains 12 residues. Germline assignment: CDR1 MGHDK and CDR2 SYGVNS. V lost 3 bases, J lost 4 bases, and 6 bases lay in between. CDR3 in DNA: TGTGCCAGCAGTGACGCCGGCACTGAAGCTTTCTTT. Translating it yields CASSDAGTEAFF.